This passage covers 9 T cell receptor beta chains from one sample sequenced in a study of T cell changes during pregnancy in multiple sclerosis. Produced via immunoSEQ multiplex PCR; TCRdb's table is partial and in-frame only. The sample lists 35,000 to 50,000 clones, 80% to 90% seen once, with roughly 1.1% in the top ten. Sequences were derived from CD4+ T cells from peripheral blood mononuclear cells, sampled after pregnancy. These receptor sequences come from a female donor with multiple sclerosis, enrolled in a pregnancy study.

The chain's CDR3 is CASSSRTGMAYEQYF. CDR3 DNA sequence: TGTGCCAGCAGCTCGAGAACAGGGATGGCCTACGAGCAGTACTTC. The chain carries TRBV5-5 and TRBJ2-7; perhaps TRBD1 as D (6 bases). The CDR3 length is 15 residues. Between the trimmed V and J ends, which lost 3 bases and 2 bases, there was a span of 15 bases. Germline V gene lookup returns CDR1 SGHKS and CDR2 YYEKEE (reference sequence).

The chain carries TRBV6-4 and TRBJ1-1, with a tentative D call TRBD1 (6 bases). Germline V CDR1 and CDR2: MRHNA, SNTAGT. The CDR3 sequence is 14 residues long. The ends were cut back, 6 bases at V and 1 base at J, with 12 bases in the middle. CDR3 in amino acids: CASRVPGQNTEAFF. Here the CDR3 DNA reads TGTGCCAGCAGGGTACCGGGACAGAACACTGAAGCTTTCTTT.

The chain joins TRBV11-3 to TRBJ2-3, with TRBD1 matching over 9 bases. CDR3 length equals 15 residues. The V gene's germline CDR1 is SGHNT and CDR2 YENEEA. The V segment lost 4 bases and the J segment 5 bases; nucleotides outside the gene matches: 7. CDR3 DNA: TGTGCCAGCAGCTATCCGGGACAGGGTGAAGATACGCAGTATTTT. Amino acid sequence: CASSYPGQGEDTQYF. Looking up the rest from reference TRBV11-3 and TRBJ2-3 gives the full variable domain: EAGVVQSPRYKIIEKKQPVAFWCNPISGHNTLYWYLQNLGQGPELLIRYENEEAVDDSQLPKDRFSAERLKGVDSTLKIQPAELGDSAVYLCASSYPGQGEDTQYFGPGTRLTVL.

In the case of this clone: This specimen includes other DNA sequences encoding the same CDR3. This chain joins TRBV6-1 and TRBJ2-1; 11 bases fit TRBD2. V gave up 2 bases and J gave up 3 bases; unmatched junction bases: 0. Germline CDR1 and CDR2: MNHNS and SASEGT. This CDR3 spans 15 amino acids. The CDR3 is CASSELAGGYNEQFF. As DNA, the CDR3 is TGTGCCAGCAGTGAACTAGCGGGAGGCTACAATGAGCAGTTCTTC.

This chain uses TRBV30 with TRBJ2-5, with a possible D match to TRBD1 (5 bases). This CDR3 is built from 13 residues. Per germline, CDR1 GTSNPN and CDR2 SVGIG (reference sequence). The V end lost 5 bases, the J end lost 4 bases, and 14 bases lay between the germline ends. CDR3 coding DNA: TGTGCCTGGGGGGCTTCCGCTCGAGAGACCCAGTACTTC. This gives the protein CAWGASARETQYF.

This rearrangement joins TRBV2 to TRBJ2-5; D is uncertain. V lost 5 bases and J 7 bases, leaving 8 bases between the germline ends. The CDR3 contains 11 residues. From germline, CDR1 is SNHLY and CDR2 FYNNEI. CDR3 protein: CASSSSGTQYF. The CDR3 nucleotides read TGTGCCAGCAGTAGTTCAGGGACCCAGTACTTC.

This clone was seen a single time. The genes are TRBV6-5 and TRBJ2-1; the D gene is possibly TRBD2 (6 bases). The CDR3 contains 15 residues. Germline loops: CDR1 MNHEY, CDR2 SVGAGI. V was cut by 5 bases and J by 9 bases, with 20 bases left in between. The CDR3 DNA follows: TGTGCCAGCAGTCCTCCCGGGCTAGCGTCGGCTGAGCAGTTCTTC. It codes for CASSPPGLASAEQFF.

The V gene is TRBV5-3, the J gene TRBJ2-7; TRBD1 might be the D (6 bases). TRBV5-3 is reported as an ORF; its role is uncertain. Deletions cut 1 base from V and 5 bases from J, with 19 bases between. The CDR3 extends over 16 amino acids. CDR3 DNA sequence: TGTGCCAGAAGCTTGAGCGGTCAAGGGGGTATCCACGAGCAGTACTTC. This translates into CARSLSGQGGIHEQYF.

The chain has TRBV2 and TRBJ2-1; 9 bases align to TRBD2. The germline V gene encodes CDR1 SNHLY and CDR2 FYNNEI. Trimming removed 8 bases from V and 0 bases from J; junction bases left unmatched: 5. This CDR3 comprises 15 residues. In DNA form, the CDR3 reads TGTGCCAGCGTACGTAGCGGGAGCTCCTACAATGAGCAGTTCTTC. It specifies CASVRSGSSYNEQFF.